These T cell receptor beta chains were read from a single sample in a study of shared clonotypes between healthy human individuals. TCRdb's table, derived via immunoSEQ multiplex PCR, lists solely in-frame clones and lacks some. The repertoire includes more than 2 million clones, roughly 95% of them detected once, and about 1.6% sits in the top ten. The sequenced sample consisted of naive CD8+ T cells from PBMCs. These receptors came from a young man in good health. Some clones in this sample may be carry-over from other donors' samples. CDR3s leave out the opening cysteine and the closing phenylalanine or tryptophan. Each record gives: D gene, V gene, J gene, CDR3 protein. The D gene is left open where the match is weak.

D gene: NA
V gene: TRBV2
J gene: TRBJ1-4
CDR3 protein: ASSEAGDRLRDATNEKLF

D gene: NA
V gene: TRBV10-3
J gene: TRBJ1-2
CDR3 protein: AISESYSQNEGGYT

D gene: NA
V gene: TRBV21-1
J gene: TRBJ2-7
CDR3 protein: ASSRPPGGVYEQY

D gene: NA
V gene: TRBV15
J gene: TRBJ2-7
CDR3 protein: ATSRGDGPYEQY

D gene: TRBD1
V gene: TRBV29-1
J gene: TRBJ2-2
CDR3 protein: SVSWGQGNTGELF

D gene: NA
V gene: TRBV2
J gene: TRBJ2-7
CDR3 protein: ASSAKADLYEQY

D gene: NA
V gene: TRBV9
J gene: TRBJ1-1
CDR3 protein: ASSGWADDTEAF

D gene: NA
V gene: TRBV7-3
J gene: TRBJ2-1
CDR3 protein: ASSLGVSYNEQF

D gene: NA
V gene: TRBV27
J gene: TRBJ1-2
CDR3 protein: ASSFLASHDGYT

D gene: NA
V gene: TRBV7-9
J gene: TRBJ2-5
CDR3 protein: ASSLFQETQY

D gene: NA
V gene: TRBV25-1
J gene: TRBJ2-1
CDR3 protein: ASRDYNEQF

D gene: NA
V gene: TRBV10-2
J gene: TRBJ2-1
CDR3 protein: ASSEPYLQTGTLHNEQF

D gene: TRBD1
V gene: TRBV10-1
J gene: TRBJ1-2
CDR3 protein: ASSEPTGDPRYGYT

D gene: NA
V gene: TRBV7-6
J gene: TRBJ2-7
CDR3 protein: ASSSYEQY

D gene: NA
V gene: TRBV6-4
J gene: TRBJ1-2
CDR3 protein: ASSVSDSHYGYT

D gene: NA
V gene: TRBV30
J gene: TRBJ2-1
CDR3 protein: AWGARRYSYNEQF

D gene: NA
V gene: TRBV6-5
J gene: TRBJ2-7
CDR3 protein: ASRWTEGVHEQY

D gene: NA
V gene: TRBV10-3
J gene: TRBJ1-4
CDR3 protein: AIGRDGDEKLF

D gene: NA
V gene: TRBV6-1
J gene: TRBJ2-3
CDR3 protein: ASSEMGWDSTDTQY

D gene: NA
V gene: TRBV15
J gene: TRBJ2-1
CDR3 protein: ATSRDVRADEQF

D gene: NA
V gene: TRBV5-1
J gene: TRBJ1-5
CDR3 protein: ASSLGGYQPQH

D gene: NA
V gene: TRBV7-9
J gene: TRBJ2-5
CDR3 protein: ASSPRQGQETQY

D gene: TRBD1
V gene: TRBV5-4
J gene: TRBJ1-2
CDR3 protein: ASSEDRAGYT

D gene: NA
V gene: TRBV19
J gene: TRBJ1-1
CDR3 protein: ASSIDPDMNTEAF

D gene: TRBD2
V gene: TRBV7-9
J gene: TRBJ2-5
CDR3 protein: ANTRLAGGRETQY

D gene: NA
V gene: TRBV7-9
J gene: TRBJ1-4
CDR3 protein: ASSPAGPIEKLF

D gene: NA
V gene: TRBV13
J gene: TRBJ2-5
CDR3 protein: ASSWPGVEETQY

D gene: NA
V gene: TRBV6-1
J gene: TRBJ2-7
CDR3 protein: ASTLKGYEQY

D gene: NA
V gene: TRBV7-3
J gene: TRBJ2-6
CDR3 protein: ASSLGGSGANVLT

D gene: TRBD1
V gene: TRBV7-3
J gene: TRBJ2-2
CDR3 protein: ASSLTGTENTGELF

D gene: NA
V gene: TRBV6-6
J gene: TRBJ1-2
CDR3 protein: ASIVSRTDNYGYT

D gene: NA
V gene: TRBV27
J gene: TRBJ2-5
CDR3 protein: ASSPSGRPRGGETQY

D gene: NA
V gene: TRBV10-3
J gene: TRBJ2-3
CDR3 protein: AISESKSQGMGY

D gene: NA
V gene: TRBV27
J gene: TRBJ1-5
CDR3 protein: ASSSGSSNQPQH

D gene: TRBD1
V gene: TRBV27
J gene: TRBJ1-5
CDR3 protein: ASNPQGGVQPQH

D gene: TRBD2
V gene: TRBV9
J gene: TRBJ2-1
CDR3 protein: ASTSEGGRMTFNEQF

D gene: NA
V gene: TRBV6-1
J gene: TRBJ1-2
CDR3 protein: ASSEGSGSYYGYT

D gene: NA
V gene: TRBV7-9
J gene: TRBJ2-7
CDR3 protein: ASSFGGAEIYEQY

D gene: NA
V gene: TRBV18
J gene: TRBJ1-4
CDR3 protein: ASSQGRQLSNEKLF

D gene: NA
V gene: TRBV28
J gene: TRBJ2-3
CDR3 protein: ASRFTGFTDTQY

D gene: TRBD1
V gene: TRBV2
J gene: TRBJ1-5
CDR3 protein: ASRGDSYSNQPQH

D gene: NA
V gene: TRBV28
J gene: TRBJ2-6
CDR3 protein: ASSLTVSGANVLT

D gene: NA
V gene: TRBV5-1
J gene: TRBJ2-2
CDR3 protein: ASKSPDAGELF